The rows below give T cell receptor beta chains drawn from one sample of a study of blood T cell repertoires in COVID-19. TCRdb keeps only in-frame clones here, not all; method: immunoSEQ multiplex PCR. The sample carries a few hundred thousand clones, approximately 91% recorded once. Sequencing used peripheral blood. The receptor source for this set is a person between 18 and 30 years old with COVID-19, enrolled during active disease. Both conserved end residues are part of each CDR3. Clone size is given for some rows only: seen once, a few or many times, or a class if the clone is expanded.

CDR3: CSVNSGSVGETQYF
size: .
V: TRBV29-1

CDR3: CASSILAGGTGELFF
size: .
V: TRBV19

CDR3: CASSTGTLPAEAFF
size: .
V: TRBV28

CDR3: CASHLGLEGYNEQFF
size: .
V: TRBV2

CDR3: CATSETSGRQETQYF
size: .
V: TRBV24-1

CDR3: CASSSREGLPNEQFF
size: .
V: TRBV10-1

CDR3: CASSFGTAHQETQYF
size: .
V: TRBV9

CDR3: CASSQRYLGADKKDEQYF
size: .
V: TRBV4-3

CDR3: CASSESWGANVLTF
size: .
V: TRBV9

CDR3: CASSDSSGRPGELFF
size: .
V: TRBV6-4

CDR3: CASTSWQGKYNEQFF
size: .
V: TRBV5-4

CDR3: CASSVGSAGVGETQYF
size: once
V: TRBV9

CDR3: CASSVAAGDRADTQYF
size: .
V: TRBV9

CDR3: CASSYWVGLGANEQFF
size: .
V: TRBV6-6

CDR3: CSVTDNSYEQYF
size: .
V: TRBV29-1